The 4 T cell receptor beta chains below all came from one sample that was sequenced in a study of cytomegalovirus exposure and HLA in healthy donors. Primers for the PCR totalled 60 Vbeta and 13 Jbeta. Profiled with immunoSEQ multiplex PCR; TCRdb holds only in-frame clones, not every one. The repertoire includes roughly 140,000 clones, 70% to 80% of them detected once, and around 5.9% sits in the top ten. Sequencing was performed on PBMCs. The receptors were sampled from a woman aged 40 to 50 in good health and CMV-seropositive.

This clone was seen more than once but under ten times. The rearrangement joins TRBV18 to TRBJ1-4, with D possibly being TRBD1 (5 bases). Trimming cost V 3 bases and J 10 bases, with 15 bases left between them. The CDR3 has 14 amino acids. CDR1 and CDR2 (germline): KGHSH, LQKENI. CDR3 sequence reads: CASSPEIPGGKLFF. Here the CDR3 DNA reads TGTGCCAGCTCACCTGAAATCCCCGGGGGAAAACTGTTTTTT.

This clone has just a few counts. V gene TRBV13 combines with J gene TRBJ1-1; possible D gene TRBD1, 6 bases. Trimming shortened V by 7 bases and J by 4 bases, and 13 bases separated the two germline ends. Per the germline V gene, CDR1 is PRHDT and CDR2 is FYEKMQ (reference sequence). This CDR3 has 13 residues. The CDR3 region has the DNA TGTGCCAGCACCAAGGACAGAAGCACTGAAGCTTTCTTT. This codes for CASTKDRSTEAFF.

This clone was seen once. The chain uses TRBV5-5 and TRBJ2-1; D gene ambiguous. Trimming left V 0 bases short and J 12 bases short, with 10 bases between. The germline V gene encodes CDR1 SGHKS and CDR2 YYEKEE (reference sequence). The CDR3 length is 12 residues. As DNA, the CDR3 is TGTGCCAGCAGCTTGGAATCCGGGTGGCAGTTCTTC. It translates to CASSLESGWQFF.

This chain joins TRBV5-5 and TRBJ2-5, with D hard to call. CDR3 length: 14 amino acids. V lost 3 bases, J lost 5 bases, and 14 bases lay in between. The V gene's germline CDR1 is SGHKS and CDR2 YYEKEE (reference sequence). CDR3 sequence reads: CASSSEWVAETQYF. The DNA of the CDR3 is TGTGCCAGCAGCTCGGAGTGGGTGGCGGAGACCCAGTACTTC.